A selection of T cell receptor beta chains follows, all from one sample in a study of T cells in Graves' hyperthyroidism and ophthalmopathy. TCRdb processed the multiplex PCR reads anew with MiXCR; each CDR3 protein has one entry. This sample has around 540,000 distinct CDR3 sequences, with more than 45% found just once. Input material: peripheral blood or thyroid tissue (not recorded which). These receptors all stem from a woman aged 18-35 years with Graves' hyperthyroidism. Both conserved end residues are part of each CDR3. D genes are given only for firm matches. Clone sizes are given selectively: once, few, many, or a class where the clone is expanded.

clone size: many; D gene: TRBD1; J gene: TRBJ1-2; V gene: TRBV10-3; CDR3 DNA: TGTGCCATCAGCGAAAACAGGGGGCGCGACTATGGCTACACCTTC; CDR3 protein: CAISENRGRDYGYTF
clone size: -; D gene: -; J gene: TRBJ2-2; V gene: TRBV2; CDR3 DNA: TGTGCCAGCAGTAAGGTGGGACAAATCGGGGAGCTGTTTTTT; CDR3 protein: CASSKVGQIGELFF
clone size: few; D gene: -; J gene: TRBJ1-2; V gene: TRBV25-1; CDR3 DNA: TGTGCCAGCAGAGGAAGTCCTAACTATGGCTACACCTTC; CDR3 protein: CASRGSPNYGYTF
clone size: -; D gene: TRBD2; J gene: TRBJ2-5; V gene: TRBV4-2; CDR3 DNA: TGTGCCAGCAGCCAAGATTCTAGCGGGGGCCAAGAGACCCAGTACTTC; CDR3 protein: CASSQDSSGGQETQYF
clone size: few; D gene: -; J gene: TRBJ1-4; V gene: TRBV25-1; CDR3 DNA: TGTGCCAGCAGTAGAGAGGGAGCTAATGAAAAACTGTTTTTT; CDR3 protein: CASSREGANEKLFF
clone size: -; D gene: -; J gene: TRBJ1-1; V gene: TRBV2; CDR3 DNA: TGTGCCAGCAGTTCGTCCTTGGGGGTTGAAGCTTTCTTT; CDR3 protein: CASSSSLGVEAFF
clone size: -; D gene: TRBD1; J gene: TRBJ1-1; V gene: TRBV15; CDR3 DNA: TGTGCCACCAGCAGAGAGACAGGGGATAATGAAGCTTTCTTT; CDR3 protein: CATSRETGDNEAFF
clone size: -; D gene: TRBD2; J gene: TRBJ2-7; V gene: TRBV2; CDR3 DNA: TGTGCCAGCAGGAGGCGGGAGGCATCCTACAAGCAGTACTTC; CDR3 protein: CASRRREASYKQYF
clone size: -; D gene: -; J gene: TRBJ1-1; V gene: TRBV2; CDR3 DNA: TGTGCCAGCAGCCTAAAGACAGGCATGAACACTGAAGCTTTCTTT; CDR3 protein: CASSLKTGMNTEAFF
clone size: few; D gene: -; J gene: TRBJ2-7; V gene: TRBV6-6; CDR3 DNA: TGTGCCAGCACACCAGGGACGGCCTCCTACGAGCAGTACTTC; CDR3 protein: CASTPGTASYEQYF
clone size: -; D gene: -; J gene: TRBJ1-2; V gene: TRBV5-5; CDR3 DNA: TGTGCCAGCAGCTTGCAGACGGATCGAAACTATGGCTACACCTTC; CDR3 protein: CASSLQTDRNYGYTF
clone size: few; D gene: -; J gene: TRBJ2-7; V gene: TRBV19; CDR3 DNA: TGTGCCAGTAGTATCATCACAGGGCCCTACGAGCAGTACTTC; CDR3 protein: CASSIITGPYEQYF
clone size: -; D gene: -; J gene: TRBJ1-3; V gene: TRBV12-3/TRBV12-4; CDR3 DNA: TGTGCCAGCAGTCGACAGTCTGGAAACACCATATATTTT; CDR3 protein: CASSRQSGNTIYF
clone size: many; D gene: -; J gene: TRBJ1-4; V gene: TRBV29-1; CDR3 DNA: TGCAGCGTTGATAGGGGCCAAAATGAAAAACTGTTTTTT; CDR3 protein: CSVDRGQNEKLFF
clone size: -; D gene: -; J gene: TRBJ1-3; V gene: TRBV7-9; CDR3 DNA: TGTGCCAGCAGCCAAGAGGGGGGGCCTGGAAACACCATATATTTT; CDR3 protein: CASSQEGGPGNTIYF
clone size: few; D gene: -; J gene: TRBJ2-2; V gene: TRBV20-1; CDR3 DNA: TGCAGTGCTAGAGAGAACGGCCCCGTATCCGGGGAGCTGTTTTTT; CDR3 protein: CSARENGPVSGELFF
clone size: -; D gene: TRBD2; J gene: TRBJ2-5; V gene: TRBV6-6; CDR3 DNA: TGTGCCAGCAGTGAATCGCGGGAGTGGGAGACCCAGTACTTC; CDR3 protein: CASSESREWETQYF
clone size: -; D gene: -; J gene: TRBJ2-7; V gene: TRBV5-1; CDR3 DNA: TGCGCCAGCAGCCCTCAAGCTCTGGCTTCCTACGAGCAGTACTTC; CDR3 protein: CASSPQALASYEQYF
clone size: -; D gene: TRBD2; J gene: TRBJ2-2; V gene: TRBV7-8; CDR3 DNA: TGTGCCAGCAGCCCCACGGGCCTAGCGGTAAACACCGGGGAGCTGTTTTTT; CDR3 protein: CASSPTGLAVNTGELFF
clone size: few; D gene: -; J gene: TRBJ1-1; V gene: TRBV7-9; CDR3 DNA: TGTGCCAGCAGCCCGTCAGTGAACACTGAAGCTTTCTTT; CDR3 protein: CASSPSVNTEAFF
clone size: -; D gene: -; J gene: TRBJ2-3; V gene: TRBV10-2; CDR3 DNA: TGCGCCAGCGGGGAAGGCACAGATACGCAGTATTTT; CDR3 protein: CASGEGTDTQYF
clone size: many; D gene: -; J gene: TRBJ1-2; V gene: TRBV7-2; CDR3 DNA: TGTGCCAGCAGCTTCGCCGGGGGGGACTATGGCTACACCTTC; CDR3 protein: CASSFAGGDYGYTF
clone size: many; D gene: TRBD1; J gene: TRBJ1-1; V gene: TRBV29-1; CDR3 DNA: TGCAGCGTGACAGGGGTGAACACTGAAGCTTTCTTT; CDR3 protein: CSVTGVNTEAFF
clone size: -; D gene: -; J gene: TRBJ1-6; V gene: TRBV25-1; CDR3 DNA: TGTGCCAGCAGTTACCTACGAGGGAATAATTCACCCCTCCACTTT; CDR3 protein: CASSYLRGNNSPLHF
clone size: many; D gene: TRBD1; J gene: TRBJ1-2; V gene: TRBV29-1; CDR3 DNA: TGCAGCGTTGAAGATCGGGGGACAGGGGGTGGCTATGGCTACACCTTC; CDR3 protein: CSVEDRGTGGGYGYTF
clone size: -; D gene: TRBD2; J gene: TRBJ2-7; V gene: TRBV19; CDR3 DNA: TGTGCCAGTGGGGGACTAGCAACCTACGAGCAGTACTTC; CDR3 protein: CASGGLATYEQYF
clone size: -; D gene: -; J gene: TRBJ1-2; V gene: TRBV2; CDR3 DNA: TGTGCCAGCAGTGATTGGGAACCTAACTATGGCTACACCTTC; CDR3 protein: CASSDWEPNYGYTF